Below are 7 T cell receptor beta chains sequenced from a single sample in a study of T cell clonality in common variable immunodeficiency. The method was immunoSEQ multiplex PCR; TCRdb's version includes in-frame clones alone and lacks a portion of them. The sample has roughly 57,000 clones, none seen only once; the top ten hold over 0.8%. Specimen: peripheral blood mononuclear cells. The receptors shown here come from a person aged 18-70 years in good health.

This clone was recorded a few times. CDR3 amino acids: CASSLVLGTYYNEQFF. CDR3 DNA, as far as it was read: TGTGCCAGCAGCTTAGTCCTCGGGACTTACTACAATGAG. The V call is TRBV7-6, the J call TRBJ2-1; weak D call: TRBD2 (6 bases). The missing CDR3 end, 3 residues past where the read stops, is filled in from the germline J gene. The CDR3 runs to 16 residues. V gave up 1 base and J gave up 3 bases, with 13 bases separating them. Germline CDR1 SGHVS, CDR2 FNYEAQ.

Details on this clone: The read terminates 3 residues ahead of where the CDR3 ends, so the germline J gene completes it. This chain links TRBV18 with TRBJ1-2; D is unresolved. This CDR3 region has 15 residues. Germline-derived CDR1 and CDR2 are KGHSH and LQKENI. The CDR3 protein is CASSPDTFSYNDYTF. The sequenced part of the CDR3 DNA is TGTGCCAGCTCCCCCGACACCTTCTCCTACAATGAC.

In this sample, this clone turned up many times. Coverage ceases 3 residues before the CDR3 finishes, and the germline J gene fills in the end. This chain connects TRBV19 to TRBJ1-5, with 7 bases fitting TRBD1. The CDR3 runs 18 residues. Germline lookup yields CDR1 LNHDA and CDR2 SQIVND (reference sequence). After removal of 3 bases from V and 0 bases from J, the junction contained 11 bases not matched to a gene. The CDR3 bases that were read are TGTGCCAGTAGTATGGTACAGGGGCGACTTCATAGCAATCAGCCC. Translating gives CASSMVQGRLHSNQP. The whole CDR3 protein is CASSMVQGRLHSNQPQHF.

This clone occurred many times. CDR3 DNA (partial): TGTGCCAGCTCACCGCGGACTAGCGGGGTCAACACCGGGGAG. It specifies CASSPRTSGVNTGE. The whole CDR3 protein reads CASSPRTSGVNTGELFF. The chain employs TRBV18 and TRBJ2-2; 12 nucleotides agree with TRBD2. The read halts 3 residues ahead of the CDR3 end, with the missing end drawn from the germline J gene. Germline assignment: CDR1 KGHSH and CDR2 LQKENI. The CDR3 covers 17 residues. With 3 bases clipped from V and 2 bases from J, the junction kept 4 bases outside the gene matches. The full variable domain, with the rest looked up from reference TRBV18 and TRBJ2-2, is NAGVMQNPRHLVRRRGQEARLRCSPMKGHSHVYWYRQLPEEGLKFMVYLQKENIIDESGMPKERFSAEFPKEGPSILRIQQVVRGDSAAYFCASSPRTSGVNTGELFFGEGSRLTVL.

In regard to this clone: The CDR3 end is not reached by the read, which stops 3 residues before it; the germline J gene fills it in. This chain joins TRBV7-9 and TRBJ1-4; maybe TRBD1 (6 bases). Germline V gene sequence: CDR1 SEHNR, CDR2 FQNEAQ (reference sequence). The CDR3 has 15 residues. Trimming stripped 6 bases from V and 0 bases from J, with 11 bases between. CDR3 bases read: TGTGCCAGCAGACCAGGACAGACAACTAATGAAAAA. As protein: CASRPGQTTNEK. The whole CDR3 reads CASRPGQTTNEKLFF.

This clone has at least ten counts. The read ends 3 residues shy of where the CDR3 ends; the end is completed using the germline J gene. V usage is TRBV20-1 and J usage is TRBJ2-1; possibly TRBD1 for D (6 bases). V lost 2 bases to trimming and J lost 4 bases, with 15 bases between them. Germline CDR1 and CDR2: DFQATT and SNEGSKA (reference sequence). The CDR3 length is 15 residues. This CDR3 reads CSARNGQLDYNEQFF. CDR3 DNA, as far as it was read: TGCAGTGCTAGAAACGGACAGCTGGATTACAATGAG.

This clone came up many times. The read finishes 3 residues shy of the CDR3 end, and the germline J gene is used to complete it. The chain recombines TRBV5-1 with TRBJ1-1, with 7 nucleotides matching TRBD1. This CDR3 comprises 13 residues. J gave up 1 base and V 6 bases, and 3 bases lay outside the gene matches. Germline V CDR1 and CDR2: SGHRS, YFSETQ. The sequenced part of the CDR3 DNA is TGCGCCAGCACCCGACAGGGGAACACTGAA. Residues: CASTRQGNTE. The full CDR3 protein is CASTRQGNTEAFF.